The clone carrying this TCR beta chain was found many times. Antigen: not known. The CDR3 has 14 residues. The germline V gene encodes CDR1 MNHEY and CDR2 SMNVEV (reference sequence). Trimming pared 2 bases from V and 4 bases from J, leaving 10 bases between. This record comes from a study of T cells in Graves' hyperthyroidism and ophthalmopathy. As for the study in general: The initial diagnosis was the point when peripheral blood was collected, ahead of any treatment. Findings and limits, study-wide: Within blood appeared most thyroid clonotypes that had expanded above 0.001.

What was amplified from RNA transcripts were TCR beta CDR3 regions. Carried out on the TCR CDR3, a first-round RT-PCR used the HTBI primer set. Each CDR3 protein gets one entry after TCRdb re-called the multiplex PCR reads with MiXCR. Here the sample spans hundreds of thousands of distinct CDR3 sequences, less than 15% being singletons. The clonotype was recovered from a woman under 30 with Graves' hyperthyroidism. The source material was blood. The rearrangement joins TRBV27 to TRBJ2-3, with D possibly matching TRBD2 (6 bases). This chain's CDR3 is CASSLTREADTQYF. The CDR3, as DNA: TGTGCCAGCAGTTTAACTAGGGAGGCAGATACGCAGTATTTT.